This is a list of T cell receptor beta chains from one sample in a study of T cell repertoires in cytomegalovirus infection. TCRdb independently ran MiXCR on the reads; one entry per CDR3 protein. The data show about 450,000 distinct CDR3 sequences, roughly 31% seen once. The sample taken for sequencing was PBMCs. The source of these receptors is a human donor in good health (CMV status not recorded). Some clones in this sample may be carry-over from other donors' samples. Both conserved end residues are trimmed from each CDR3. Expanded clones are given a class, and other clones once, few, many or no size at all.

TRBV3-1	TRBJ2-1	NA	ASSFSKGEQF
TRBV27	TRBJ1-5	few	ASSSSRAGNQPQH
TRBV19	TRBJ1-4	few	ASSPGQGEKLF
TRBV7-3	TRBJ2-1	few	ASSLISSGGNEQF
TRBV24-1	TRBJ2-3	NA	ATRGLADDTDTQY
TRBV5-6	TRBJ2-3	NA	ASSLWGGPDTQY
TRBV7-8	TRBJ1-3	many	ASSLGSLSGNTIY
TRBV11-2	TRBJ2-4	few	ASSSLNPGAKNIQY
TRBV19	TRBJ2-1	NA	ASRPLDRGRRNEQF
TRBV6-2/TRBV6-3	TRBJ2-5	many	ASSTVGETQY
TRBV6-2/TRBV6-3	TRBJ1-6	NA	ASRISGGRNSPLH
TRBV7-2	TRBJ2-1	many	ASSLYGSEQF
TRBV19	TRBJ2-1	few	ASTRGVTSYNEQF
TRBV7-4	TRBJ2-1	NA	ASSPGGIGNEQF
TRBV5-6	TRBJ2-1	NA	ASSLLAVNEQF
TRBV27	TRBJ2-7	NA	ASSPTGPYEQH
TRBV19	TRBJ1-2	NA	ASSMMLRRDYGYT
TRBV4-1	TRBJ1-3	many	ASSQDLGDSSGNTIY
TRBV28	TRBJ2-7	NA	ASGAAYEQY
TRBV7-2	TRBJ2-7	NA	ASSLVGDSTYEQY
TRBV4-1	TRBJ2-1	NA	ASSRPSGALRRGNEQF
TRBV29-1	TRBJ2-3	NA	SVDSGDRTDTQY
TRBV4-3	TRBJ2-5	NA	ASSQAGRGRTQY
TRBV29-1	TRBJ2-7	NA	SVQTGDHYEQY
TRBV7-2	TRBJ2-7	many	ASSSPVGTPYEQY
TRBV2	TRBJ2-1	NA	ASRAPREQF
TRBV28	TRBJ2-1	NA	ASSLHGPTYNEQF
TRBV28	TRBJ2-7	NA	ASSFFPDSGGYEQY
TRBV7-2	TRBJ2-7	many	ASSDMGAGGREQY
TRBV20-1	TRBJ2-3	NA	SATPMGDADTQY
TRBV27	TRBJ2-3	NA	ASSLRRGETDTQY
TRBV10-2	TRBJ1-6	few	ASSVVALQSYNSPLH
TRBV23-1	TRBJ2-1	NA	ASSQVWWRGTRYYNEQF
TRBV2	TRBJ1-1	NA	ASSDSPETTEAF
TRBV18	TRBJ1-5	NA	ASSRGGTSRRH
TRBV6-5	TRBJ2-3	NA	ASRDGPSTDTQY
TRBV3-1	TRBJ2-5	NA	ATSVTGWETQY
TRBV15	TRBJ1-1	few	ATSRFGTEAF
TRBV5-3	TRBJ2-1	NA	AAGRGADEQF
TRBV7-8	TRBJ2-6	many	ASSSGISTGVGSGANVLT
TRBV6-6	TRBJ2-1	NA	ASSYSSGRRLAHNEQF
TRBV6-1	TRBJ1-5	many	ASSERDGSNQPQH
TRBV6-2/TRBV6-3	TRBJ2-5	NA	ASSVQGAIQETQY